Below are 6 T cell receptor beta chains sequenced from a single sample in a study of T-cell memory formation after mild COVID-19 (dated by TCRdb to the early 2020s). Receptors were amplified or captured by 5' RACE. For sequencing, an Illumina NovaSeq 6000 was employed. The public reads were quality trimmed at Q25 with fastp and then assembled into clones with MiXCR by TCRdb, keeping productive beta chains. Entries that share a CDR3 protein sequence are merged under the most common genes and DNA. For this sample the table gives about 500,000 distinct CDR3 sequences, of which roughly 21% were detected only once. Roughly an eighth of the sample is taken by the ten largest. Sequencing was carried out using PBMCs or a T cell subset sorted from them (not recorded which). Source of these receptors: an adult woman who had mild COVID-19 (a few samples of this study predate the infection). The sample titles of this study are shuffled in the database, so cell type and time point are left out; the donor was told from shared clones.

V gene TRBV29-1 combines with J gene TRBJ2-1; the D gene is possibly TRBD2 (6 bases). V dropped 7 bases and J dropped 5 bases, with 9 bases sitting between them. Per the germline V gene, CDR1 is SQVTM and CDR2 is ANQGSEA. This CDR3 has 11 amino acids. Written as DNA, the CDR3 is TGCAGCGGAGGGGAGGACAATGAGCAGTTCTTC. Translation gives CSGGEDNEQFF.

The J gene is TRBJ2-2, the V gene TRBV20-1; no clear D gene. Between the trimmed V and J ends, which lost 5 bases and 0 bases, there was a span of 10 bases. This CDR3 spans 14 amino acids. CDR1 DFQATT and CDR2 SNEGSKA come from the germline V gene (reference sequence). DNA of the CDR3: TGCAGTGCTGTAGGCCTCGCGAACACCGGGGAGCTGTTTTTT. It yields the protein CSAVGLANTGELFF.

The sample holds many counts of this clonotype. The chain uses TRBV30 and TRBJ2-4; D gene unclear. CDR1 GTSNPN and CDR2 SVGIG come from the germline V gene (reference sequence). The ends were cut back, 2 bases at V and 9 bases at J, with 11 bases in the middle. The CDR3 is made up of 12 amino acids. CDR3 loop: CAWSPQGPIQYF. The DNA of the CDR3 is TGTGCCTGGAGTCCACAAGGTCCCATTCAGTACTTC.

This clonotype was seen a handful of times. The V gene is TRBV6-5, the J gene TRBJ1-1; D is ambiguous. Deletions cut 2 bases from V and 0 bases from J, with 7 bases between. The CDR3 runs to 14 residues. Per germline, CDR1 MNHEY and CDR2 SVGAGI. The CDR3 coding sequence is TGTGCCAGCAGTTACAGCCAAATGAACACTGAAGCTTTCTTT. It specifies CASSYSQMNTEAFF.

This clonotype was detected a few times. V usage is TRBV5-1 and J usage is TRBJ2-7; 9 bases fit TRBD1. Germline assignment: CDR1 SGHRS and CDR2 YFSETQ. V was pared by 3 bases and J by 3 bases, with 10 bases of the junction left unmatched. This CDR3 contains 16 residues. The CDR3 nucleotides read TGCGCCAGCAGCTCCAACCCGCCGGGACAGGGCTACGAGCAGTACTTC. Encoded protein: CASSSNPPGQGYEQYF. The entire variable domain, with the rest obtained from reference TRBV5-1 and TRBJ2-7, is as follows: KAGVTQTPRYLIKTRGQQVTLSCSPISGHRSVSWYQQTPGQGLQFLFEYFSETQRNKGNFPGRFSGRQFSNSRSEMNVSTLELGDSALYLCASSSNPPGQGYEQYFGPGTRLTVT.

The chain carries TRBV7-2 and TRBJ2-2, with TRBD1 as a possible D gene (5 bases). Germline CDR1 SGHTA, CDR2 FQGNSA. The V end was cut by 3 bases, the J end by 5 bases, with 16 bases between. The CDR3 sequence is 16 residues long. CDR3 amino acids: CASSLGGALSTGELFF. The CDR3 nucleotides read TGTGCCAGCAGCTTGGGTGGGGCGCTTTCAACCGGGGAGCTGTTTTTT.